The 18 T cell receptor beta chains given below trace back to one sample, sequenced in a study of high-grade serous ovarian cancer treatment subgroups. Sequencing was performed with immunoSEQ multiplex PCR; in TCRdb, only in-frame clones are kept and a portion is missing. There are about 12,000 clones in the sample; about 88% occur only once, and about 2.9% lies in the top ten. Tumor samples were obtained before definitive surgery or chemotherapy. The sample taken for sequencing was tumor tissue. The receptors here all came from a human donor with high-grade serous ovarian cancer.

The sample holds one count of this clone. This chain connects TRBV5-1 to TRBJ2-7, with TRBD1 as a possible D gene (6 bases). The germline V gene has CDR1 SGHRS and CDR2 YFSETQ. The V end lost 0 bases, the J end lost 0 bases, and 10 bases lay between the germline ends. The CDR3 loop spans 15 amino acids. The CDR3 loop reads CASSLGQAISYEQYF. The CDR3 DNA reads as TGCGCCAGCAGCTTGGGACAGGCGATCTCCTACGAGCAGTACTTC.

The chain uses TRBV4-2 and TRBJ2-1; weak D call: TRBD2 (7 bases). Germline CDR1 reads LGHNA; CDR2 reads YNFKEQ. The V end was cut by 3 bases, the J end by 2 bases, with 14 bases between. The CDR3 has 16 residues. CDR3 loop: CASSHGPGGPYNEQFF. The CDR3 region has the DNA TGTGCCAGCAGCCACGGTCCGGGGGGCCCCTACAATGAGCAGTTCTTC.

This clone has a handful of counts. This chain links TRBV2 with TRBJ2-4, with no clear D. Per the germline V gene, CDR1 is SNHLY and CDR2 is FYNNEI. The CDR3 is 11 amino acids. V was trimmed by 7 bases and J by 6 bases, leaving 7 bases between them. DNA for the CDR3: TGTGCCAGCATCGGCGGAAACATTCAGTACTTC. Translated: CASIGGNIQYF.

This chain uses TRBV7-2 with TRBJ2-1, with D possibly TRBD2 on 5 matching bases. The CDR3 covers 15 residues. The germline V gene encodes CDR1 SGHTA and CDR2 FQGNSA. The V end was cut by 2 bases, the J end by 5 bases, with 13 bases between. As DNA, the CDR3 is TGTGCCAGCAGCTTAATGTATACGGGAAACAATGAGCAGTTCTTC. Translated, it gives CASSLMYTGNNEQFF. Full variable domain (remainder filled in from reference TRBV7-2 and TRBJ2-1): GAGVSQSPSNKVTEKGKDVELRCDPISGHTALYWYRQSLGQGLEFLIYFQGNSAPDKSGLPSDRFSAERTGGSVSTLTIQRTQQEDSAVYLCASSLMYTGNNEQFFGPGTRLTVL.

The rearrangement links TRBV28 to TRBJ1-3; possible D gene TRBD1, 5 bases. This CDR3 region has 15 residues. Germline V CDR1 and CDR2: MDHEN, SYDVKM. The V end lost 2 bases, the J end lost 2 bases, and 10 bases lay between the germline ends. In nucleotides, the CDR3 is TGTGCCAGCAGTTTACCTCTCAGGGCTGGAAACACCATATATTTT. It encodes CASSLPLRAGNTIYF.

The V and J genes are TRBV28 and TRBJ2-7, with a weak D call TRBD2 (7 bases). Between the trimmed V and J ends, which lost 10 bases and 2 bases, there was a span of 12 bases. This CDR3 spans 12 amino acids. The germline V gene encodes CDR1 MDHEN and CDR2 SYDVKM. CDR3 nucleotides: TGTGCCACCCTGCGGGGGCCCTACGAGCAGTACTTC. It specifies CATLRGPYEQYF.

This chain joins TRBV15 and TRBJ1-2, with no clear D. The V end lost 1 base, the J end lost 0 bases, and 18 bases lay between the germline ends. This CDR3 has 18 amino acids. CDR1 LNHNV and CDR2 YYDKDF come from the germline V gene (reference sequence). The chain's CDR3 is CATSRALGSGAPNYGYTF. CDR3 nucleotides: TGTGCCACCAGCAGAGCCCTGGGTTCGGGCGCCCCTAACTATGGCTACACCTTC.

The genes are TRBV6-5 and TRBJ1-1; perhaps TRBD1 as D (6 bases). There are 12 residues in the CDR3. V dropped 5 bases and J dropped 7 bases, with 11 bases sitting between them. Germline V gene lookup returns CDR1 MNHEY and CDR2 SVGAGI. DNA for the CDR3: TGTGCCAGCAGTCAGGGACACCTTGAAGCTTTCTTT. Its translation is CASSQGHLEAFF.

The V and J genes are TRBV19 and TRBJ2-1, with D possibly being TRBD2 (7 bases). The CDR3 length is 14 residues. Trimming took 10 bases from V and 4 from J, leaving 17 bases between them. CDR1 is LNHDA and CDR2 is SQIVND in the germline V gene (reference sequence). This CDR3 is CATSRGAAYNEQFF. The CDR3 DNA sequence: TGTGCCACTAGCCGGGGGGCGGCTTACAATGAGCAGTTCTTC.

The chain recombines TRBV5-5 with TRBJ1-1, with D unclear. CDR1 is SGHKS and CDR2 is YYEKEE in the germline V gene (reference sequence). Trimming shortened V by 3 bases and J by 4 bases, and 7 bases separated the two germline ends. The CDR3 is 12 amino acids. CDR3 coding DNA: TGTGCCAGCAGCTGGGGAGCCACTGAAGCTTTCTTT. This sequence encodes CASSWGATEAFF.

The V and J genes are TRBV10-3 and TRBJ1-1, with D perhaps TRBD1 (6 bases). The germline CDR1 and CDR2 sequences are ENHRY and SYGVKD. The CDR3 covers 13 residues. The V and J ends lost 8 bases and 4 bases respectively, with 14 bases between them. CDR3: CAIRSTGTTEAFF. The DNA for the CDR3 is TGTGCCATCCGCTCAACAGGGACCACTGAAGCTTTCTTT.

This chain joins TRBV15 and TRBJ2-1, with D maybe TRBD1 (6 bases). The length of the CDR3 is 17 residues. Germline assignment: CDR1 LNHNV and CDR2 YYDKDF (reference sequence). Trimming shortened V by 0 bases and J by 0 bases, and 12 bases separated the two germline ends. The CDR3 protein is CATSRDLRGSSYNEQFF. DNA of the CDR3: TGTGCCACCAGCAGAGATCTTAGGGGGTCCTCCTACAATGAGCAGTTCTTC.

The count of this clone is one. This chain joins TRBV5-4 and TRBJ1-1; 7 bases are a match to TRBD1. The CDR3 has 13 residues. V gave up 4 bases and J gave up 5 bases; unmatched junction bases: 5. The germline V gene encodes CDR1 SGHNT and CDR2 YYREEE (reference sequence). The CDR3 reads CASSPGTETEAFF. The DNA for the CDR3 is TGTGCCAGCAGCCCCGGGACAGAAACTGAAGCTTTCTTT. The variable domain in full, completed from reference TRBV5-4 and TRBJ1-1, reads ETGVTQSPTHLIKTRGQQVTLRCSSQSGHNTVSWYQQALGQGPQFIFQYYREEENGRGNFPPRFSGLQFPNYSSELNVNALELDDSALYLCASSPGTETEAFFGQGTRLTVV.

This sequence joins TRBV6-1 and TRBJ2-2, with a possible D match to TRBD1 (6 bases). The CDR3 covers 14 residues. V lost 2 bases and J 7 bases, leaving 11 bases between the germline ends. The germline gives CDR1 MNHNS, CDR2 SASEGT. CDR3 region: CASSEQGFGGELFF. The CDR3 DNA is TGTGCCAGCAGTGAACAGGGGTTCGGCGGGGAGCTGTTTTTT.

The chain has TRBV7-2 and TRBJ2-7; 8 nucleotides line up with TRBD2. The J call may not be correct, given that the DNA end is closer to TRBJ2-5. CDR1 is SGHTA, CDR2 FQGNSA, per germline. The CDR3 is made up of 15 amino acids. DNA of the CDR3: TGTGCCAGCAGCTTCGACCGGGGGGGACGAGAGACCCAGTACTTC. This gives the protein CASSFDRGGRETQYF.

The chain recombines TRBV15 with TRBJ1-1, with D unclear. Trimming shortened V by 2 bases and J by 0 bases, and 16 bases separated the two germline ends. Germline CDR1 and CDR2: LNHNV and YYDKDF (reference sequence). The CDR3 contains 17 residues. CDR3 sequence reads: CATSRKRNTDMNTEAFF. CDR3 coding DNA: TGTGCCACCAGCAGAAAGAGGAACACCGATATGAACACTGAAGCTTTCTTT.

This clone has just a few counts. The chain joins TRBV11-1 to TRBJ2-7; 7 bases match TRBD2. The CDR3 loop spans 13 amino acids. Germline CDR1 is SGHAT and CDR2 is FQDESV (reference sequence). Trimming took 4 bases from V and 1 from J; bases not matched to a gene: 1. The CDR3 coding sequence is TGTGCCAGCAGCTCGGGACTATCCTACGAGCAGTACTTC. Protein product: CASSSGLSYEQYF. Full variable domain (outside the CDR3, taken from reference TRBV11-1 and TRBJ2-7): EAEVAQSPRYKITEKSQAVAFWCDPISGHATLYWYRQILGQGPELLVQFQDESVVDDSQLPKDRFSAERLKGVDSTLKIQPAELGDSAMYLCASSSGLSYEQYFGPGTRLTVT.

The CDR3 bases are TGTGCCAGTGATACAGGGGTGAGAGGCTACACCTTC. It yields the protein CASDTGVRGYTF. This chain uses TRBV19 with TRBJ1-2; 7 nucleotides align to TRBD1. In germline, CDR1 is LNHDA, CDR2 SQIVND (reference sequence). The CDR3 contains 12 residues. J was trimmed by 8 bases and V by 8 bases; bases with no gene match: 8. The full variable domain, completed using reference TRBV19 and TRBJ1-2, is DGGITQSPKYLFRKEGQNVTLSCEQNLNHDAMYWYRQDPGQGLRLIYYSQIVNDFQKGDIAEGYSVSREKKESFPLTVTSAQKNPTAFYLCASDTGVRGYTFGSGTRLTVV.